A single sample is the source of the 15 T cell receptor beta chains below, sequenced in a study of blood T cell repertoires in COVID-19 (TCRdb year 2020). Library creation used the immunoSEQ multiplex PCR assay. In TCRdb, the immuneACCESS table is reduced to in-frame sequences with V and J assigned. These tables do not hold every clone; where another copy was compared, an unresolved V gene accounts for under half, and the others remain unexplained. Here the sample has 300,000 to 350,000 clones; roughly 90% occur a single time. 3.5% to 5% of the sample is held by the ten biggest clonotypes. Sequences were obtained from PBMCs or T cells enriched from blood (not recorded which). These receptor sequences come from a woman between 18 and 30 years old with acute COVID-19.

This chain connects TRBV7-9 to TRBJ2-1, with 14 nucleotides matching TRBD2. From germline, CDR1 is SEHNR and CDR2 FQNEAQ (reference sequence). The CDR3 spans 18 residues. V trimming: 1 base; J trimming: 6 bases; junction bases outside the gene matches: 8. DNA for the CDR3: TGTGCCAGCAGCTTAGTGGTGGGACTAGCGGGAGTTCCCAATGAGCAGTTCTTC. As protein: CASSLVVGLAGVPNEQFF.

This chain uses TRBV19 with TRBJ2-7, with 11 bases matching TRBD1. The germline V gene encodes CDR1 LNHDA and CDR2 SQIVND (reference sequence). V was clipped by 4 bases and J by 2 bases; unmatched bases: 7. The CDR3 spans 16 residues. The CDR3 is CASSRPGQGVPYEQYF. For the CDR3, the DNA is TGTGCCAGTAGTAGGCCGGGACAGGGGGTTCCCTACGAGCAGTACTTC.

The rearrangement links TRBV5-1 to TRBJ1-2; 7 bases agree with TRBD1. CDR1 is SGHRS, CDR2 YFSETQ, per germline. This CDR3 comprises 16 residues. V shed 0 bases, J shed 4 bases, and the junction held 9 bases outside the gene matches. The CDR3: CASSLEGQPSTYGYTF. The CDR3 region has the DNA TGCGCCAGCAGCTTGGAGGGACAGCCGAGTACCTATGGCTACACCTTC. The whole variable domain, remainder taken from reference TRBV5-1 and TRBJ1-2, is KAGVTQTPRYLIKTRGQQVTLSCSPISGHRSVSWYQQTPGQGLQFLFEYFSETQRNKGNFPGRFSGRQFSNSRSEMNVSTLELGDSALYLCASSLEGQPSTYGYTFGSGTRLTVV.

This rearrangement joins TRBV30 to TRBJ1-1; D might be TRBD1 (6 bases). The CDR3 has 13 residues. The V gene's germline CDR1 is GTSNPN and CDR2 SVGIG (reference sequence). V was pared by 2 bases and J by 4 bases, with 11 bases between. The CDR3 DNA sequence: TGTGCCTGGAGTCCAAAAGGGGGCACTGAAGCTTTCTTT. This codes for CAWSPKGGTEAFF. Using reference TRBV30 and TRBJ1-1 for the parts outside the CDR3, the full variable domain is SQTIHQWPATLVQPVGSPLSLECTVEGTSNPNLYWYRQAAGRGLQLLFYSVGIGQISSEVPQNLSASRPQDRQFILSSKKLLLSDSGFYLCAWSPKGGTEAFFGQGTRLTVV.

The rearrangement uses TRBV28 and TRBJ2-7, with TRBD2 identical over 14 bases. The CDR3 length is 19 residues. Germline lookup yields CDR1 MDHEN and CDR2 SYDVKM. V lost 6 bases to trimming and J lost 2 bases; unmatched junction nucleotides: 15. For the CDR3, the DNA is TGTGCCAGCAGGAAAGGGGGACTAGCGGGAGACGGAGTTCCCTACGAGCAGTACTTC. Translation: CASRKGGLAGDGVPYEQYF.

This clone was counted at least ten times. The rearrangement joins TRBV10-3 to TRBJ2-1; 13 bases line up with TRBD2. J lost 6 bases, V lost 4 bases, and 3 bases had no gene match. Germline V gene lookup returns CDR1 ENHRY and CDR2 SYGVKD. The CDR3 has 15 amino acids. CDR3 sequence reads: CAISAGLAGANEQFF. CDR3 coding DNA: TGTGCCATCAGTGCCGGACTAGCGGGAGCCAATGAGCAGTTCTTC.

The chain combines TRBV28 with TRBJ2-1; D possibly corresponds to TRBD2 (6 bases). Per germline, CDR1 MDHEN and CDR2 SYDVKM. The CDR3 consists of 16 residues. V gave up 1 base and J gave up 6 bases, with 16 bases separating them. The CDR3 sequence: CASSLYGGGGVNEQFF. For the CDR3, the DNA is TGTGCCAGCAGTTTATATGGGGGAGGAGGGGTCAATGAGCAGTTCTTC.

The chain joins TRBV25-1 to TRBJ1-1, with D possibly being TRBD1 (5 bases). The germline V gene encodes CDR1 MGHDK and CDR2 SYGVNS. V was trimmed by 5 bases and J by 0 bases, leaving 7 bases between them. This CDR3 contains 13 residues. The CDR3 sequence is CASSRGLNTEAFF. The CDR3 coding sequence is TGTGCCAGCAGTAGGGGCCTGAACACTGAAGCTTTCTTT. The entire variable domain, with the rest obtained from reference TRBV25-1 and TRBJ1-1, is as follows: EADIYQTPRYLVIGTGKKITLECSQTMGHDKMYWYQQDPGMELHLIHYSYGVNSTEKGDLSSESTVSRIRTEHFPLTLESARPSHTSQYLCASSRGLNTEAFFGQGTRLTVV.

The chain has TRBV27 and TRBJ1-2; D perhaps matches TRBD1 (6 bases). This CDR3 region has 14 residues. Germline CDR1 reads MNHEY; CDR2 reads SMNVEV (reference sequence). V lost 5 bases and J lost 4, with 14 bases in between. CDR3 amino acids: CASSPKMDSYGYTF. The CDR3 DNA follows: TGTGCCAGCAGTCCGAAGATGGACAGCTATGGCTACACCTTC.

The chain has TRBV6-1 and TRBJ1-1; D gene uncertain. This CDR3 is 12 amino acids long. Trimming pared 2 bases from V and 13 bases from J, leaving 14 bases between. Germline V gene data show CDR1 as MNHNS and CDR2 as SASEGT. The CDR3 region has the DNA TGTGCCAGCAGTGAAAGAGCGGGCTCGGTTTTCTTT. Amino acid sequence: CASSERAGSVFF.

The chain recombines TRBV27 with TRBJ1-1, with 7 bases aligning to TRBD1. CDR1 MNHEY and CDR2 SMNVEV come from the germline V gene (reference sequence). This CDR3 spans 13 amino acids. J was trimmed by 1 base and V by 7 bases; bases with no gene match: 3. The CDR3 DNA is TGTGCCAGCAACCAGGGGGAGAACACTGAAGCTTTCTTT. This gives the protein CASNQGENTEAFF.

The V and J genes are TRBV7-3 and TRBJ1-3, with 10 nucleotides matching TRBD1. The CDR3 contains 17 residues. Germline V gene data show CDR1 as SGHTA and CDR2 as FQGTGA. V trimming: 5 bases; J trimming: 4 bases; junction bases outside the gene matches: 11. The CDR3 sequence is CASSLTGQGRVGNTIYF. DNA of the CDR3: TGTGCCAGCAGCCTTACGGGACAGGGGCGGGTAGGAAACACCATATATTTT.

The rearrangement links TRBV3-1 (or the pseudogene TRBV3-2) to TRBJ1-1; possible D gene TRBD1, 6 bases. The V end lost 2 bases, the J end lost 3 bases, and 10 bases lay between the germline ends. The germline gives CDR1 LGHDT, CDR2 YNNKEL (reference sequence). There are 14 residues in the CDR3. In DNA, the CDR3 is TGTGCCAGCAGCCAACAGGGGACGGACACTGAAGCTTTCTTT. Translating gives CASSQQGTDTEAFF.

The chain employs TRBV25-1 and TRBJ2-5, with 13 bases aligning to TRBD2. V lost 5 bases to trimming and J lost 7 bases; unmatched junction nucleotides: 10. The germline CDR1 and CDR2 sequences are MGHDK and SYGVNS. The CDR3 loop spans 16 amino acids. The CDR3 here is CASSLPGLAGSTTQYF. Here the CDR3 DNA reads TGTGCCAGCAGTCTACCGGGACTAGCGGGGTCGACGACCCAGTACTTC.

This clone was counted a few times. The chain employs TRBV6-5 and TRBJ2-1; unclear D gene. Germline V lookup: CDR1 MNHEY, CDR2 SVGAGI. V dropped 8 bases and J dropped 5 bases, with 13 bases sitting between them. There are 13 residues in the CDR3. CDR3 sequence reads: CASGETADNEQFF. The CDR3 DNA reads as TGTGCCAGCGGAGAGACGGCTGACAATGAGCAGTTCTTC.